These 31 T cell receptor beta chains were all obtained from the same sample, sequenced in a study of human T cells and chemical hapten exposure. The sample's time point: pre-sensitization, week 0. Treatment given: therapeutic diphenylcyclopropenone sensitization with weekly scalp DPC. TCRdb recomputed calls from the RACE reads with MiXCR, one row per CDR3 protein. The table lists roughly 380,000 distinct CDR3 sequences, roughly 4.6% of them singletons. The sample consisted of whole blood, taken in connection with sensitization to the hapten diphenylcyclopropenone (DPC). These receptors were obtained from a woman aged 45-65 years with alopecia areata. Some clones in this sample may be carry-over from other donors' samples.

Many counts were recorded for this clonotype. This chain uses TRBV4-2 with TRBJ1-3, with D maybe TRBD1 (5 bases). Looked up from germline, CDR1 is LGHNA and CDR2 is YNFKEQ. There are 15 residues in the CDR3. Trimming took off 3 bases at V and 2 bases at J, with 11 bases between the two ends. CDR3 nucleotide sequence: TGTGCCAGCAGCCAGGGAACAGGAGCTGGAAACACCATATATTTT. It encodes CASSQGTGAGNTIYF.

This clonotype appeared a few times. CDR3 DNA: TGTGCCAGCAGCGGTTACAGGGTCGGTGGCTATGGCTACACCTTC. Translated: CASSGYRVGGYGYTF. V and J are TRBV5-4 and TRBJ1-2, with D perhaps TRBD1 (6 bases). V lost 4 bases, J lost 4 bases, and 17 bases lay in between. The germline gives CDR1 SGHNT, CDR2 YYREEE (reference sequence). The CDR3 has 15 amino acids.

The rearrangement links TRBV5-4 to TRBJ2-7; D is perhaps TRBD1 (5 bases). Between the trimmed V and J ends, which lost 0 bases and 6 bases, there was a span of 13 bases. Per germline, CDR1 SGHNT and CDR2 YYREEE (reference sequence). The CDR3 consists of 14 residues. CDR3 loop: CASSLAWGRSEQYF. The CDR3 nucleotides read TGTGCCAGCAGCTTGGCCTGGGGCCGGTCCGAGCAGTACTTC. The full variable domain, completed using reference TRBV5-4 and TRBJ2-7, is ETGVTQSPTHLIKTRGQQVTLRCSSQSGHNTVSWYQQALGQGPQFIFQYYREEENGRGNFPPRFSGLQFPNYSSELNVNALELDDSALYLCASSLAWGRSEQYFGPGTRLTVT.

This clonotype was seen repeatedly, ten times or more. The J gene is TRBJ2-1, the V gene TRBV7-6; D assignment may be TRBD1 or TRBD2 (6 bases each). Trimming shortened V by 5 bases and J by 0 bases, and 14 bases separated the two germline ends. The CDR3 consists of 16 residues. The germline gives CDR1 SGHVS, CDR2 FNYEAQ. DNA of the CDR3: TGTGCCAGCAGCCCCAGTCGGGGGCCCTCCTACAATGAGCAGTTCTTC. This translates into CASSPSRGPSYNEQFF. Full variable domain (remainder filled in from reference TRBV7-6 and TRBJ2-1): GAGVSQSPRYKVTKRGQDVALRCDPISGHVSLYWYRQALGQGPEFLTYFNYEAQQDKSGLPNDRFSAERPEGSISTLTIQRTEQRDSAMYRCASSPSRGPSYNEQFFGPGTRLTVL.

This clonotype turned up a few times. The chain links TRBV9 to TRBJ2-5, with 10 bases lining up with TRBD2. Germline trimming cut 0 bases from V and 3 bases from J; bases unmatched to any gene: 5. This CDR3 has 16 residues. Per germline, CDR1 SGDLS and CDR2 YYNGEE. The CDR3 bases are TGTGCCAGCAGCGTAGGTCCAGCGGGAGGGGAAGAGACCCAGTACTTC. Amino acid sequence: CASSVGPAGGEETQYF.

This clonotype was detected only a few times. This chain uses TRBV10-3 with TRBJ1-3, with a weak D call TRBD1 (5 bases). V was cut by 11 bases and J by 3 bases, with 11 bases left in between. The CDR3 runs 12 residues. Germline V gives CDR1 ENHRY, CDR2 SYGVKD. The CDR3 reads CAVGTSGNTIYF. The CDR3 DNA reads as TGTGCCGTCGGGACTAGTGGAAACACCATATATTTT.

In this sample, this clonotype turned up many times. The chain links TRBV2 to TRBJ2-3; D may be TRBD1 (5 bases). Germline CDR1 SNHLY, CDR2 FYNNEI. V shed 0 bases and J shed 2 bases, with 9 bases lying between them. The CDR3 loop spans 15 amino acids. The CDR3 sequence: CASSEAGLVTDTQYF. Here the CDR3 DNA reads TGTGCCAGCAGTGAAGCGGGGCTCGTCACAGATACGCAGTATTTT.

The CDR3 sequence is CASSFGGPSTLHF. The DNA for the CDR3 is TGTGCCAGCAGTTTTGGTGGGCCGAGCACCCTCCACTTT. The chain is built from TRBV27 and TRBJ1-6; D gene unclear. In germline, CDR1 is MNHEY, CDR2 SMNVEV (reference sequence). Deletions cut 3 bases from V and 14 bases from J, with 14 bases between. The CDR3 extends over 13 amino acids.

In this sample, this clonotype turned up many times. V and J are TRBV12-3 or TRBV12-4 and TRBJ1-5, with D perhaps TRBD1 (5 bases). V was shortened by 5 bases and J by 2 bases, with 13 bases between the two germline ends. The CDR3 sequence is 15 residues long. CDR3 in DNA: TGTGCCAGCAGTACGGGACCCCTAGGCAATCAGCCCCAGCATTTT. Protein product: CASSTGPLGNQPQHF.

The chain couples TRBV5-1 to TRBJ1-1; 8 bases map to TRBD1. The V gene's germline CDR1 is SGHRS and CDR2 YFSETQ. This CDR3 is built from 13 residues. The V and J ends lost 0 bases and 8 bases, in that order; junction bases with no gene match: 3. The CDR3 region has the DNA TGCGCCAGCAGCTTGGCAGGGGGCAGAGAAGCTTTCTTT. Its protein product is CASSLAGGREAFF.

The sample holds many counts of this clonotype. The rearrangement uses TRBV4-2 and TRBJ2-5; 7 bases are a match to TRBD2. This CDR3 comprises 15 residues. The ends lost 0 bases at V and 4 bases at J; junction bases unmatched: 5. Germline V CDR1 and CDR2: LGHNA, YNFKEQ. This chain's CDR3 is CASSQDGGSGETQYF. CDR3 nucleotide sequence: TGTGCCAGCAGCCAAGACGGCGGGAGTGGAGAGACCCAGTACTTC.

J is TRBJ1-6 and V is TRBV7-2; TRBD1 matches 10 bases. The germline V gene encodes CDR1 SGHTA and CDR2 FQGNSA. J lost 9 bases, V lost 5 bases, and 7 bases had no gene match. The CDR3 is made up of 15 amino acids. The CDR3 spells CASSPLTGGSSPLHF. CDR3 in DNA: TGTGCCAGCAGCCCCTTGACAGGGGGCAGTTCACCCCTCCACTTT.

The rearrangement links TRBV5-1 to TRBJ2-6; unclear D gene. Germline V gene lookup returns CDR1 SGHRS and CDR2 YFSETQ. V was trimmed by 0 bases and J by 2 bases, leaving 6 bases between them. The CDR3 is 15 residues long. This CDR3 reads CASSLEQPGANVLTF. CDR3 nucleotide sequence: TGCGCCAGCAGCTTGGAGCAGCCTGGGGCCAACGTCCTGACTTTC.

This clonotype was counted ten times or more. The V gene is TRBV7-8, the J gene TRBJ2-3; D possibly uses TRBD1 or TRBD2 (6 bases each). CDR3 length: 15 amino acids. In germline, CDR1 is SGHVS, CDR2 FQNEAQ. Trimming removed 2 bases at V and 0 bases at J, with 9 bases between. The CDR3 coding sequence is TGTGCCAGCAGCTTATGGGGGGCTAGCACAGATACGCAGTATTTT. It specifies CASSLWGASTDTQYF.

The V call is TRBV21-1, the J call TRBJ2-7. TRBV21-1 is marked as a pseudogene. There are 13 residues in the CDR3. The CDR3 region is CASSMDGHYEQYF. The CDR3 DNA reads as TGTGCCAGCAGCATGGACGGTCACTACGAGCAGTACTTC.

The CDR3 DNA follows: TGCAGTGCTAGCCTGACAGGGGAGAGTGCAGCTTTCTTT. The encoded protein is CSASLTGESAAFF. This chain links TRBV20-1 with TRBJ1-1; 8 bases are a match to TRBD1. Per germline, CDR1 DFQATT and CDR2 SNEGSKA (reference sequence). The length of the CDR3 is 13 residues. V shed 3 bases and J 10 bases; nucleotides not matched to a gene: 10.

Only a few counts were recorded for this clonotype. V and J are TRBV20-1 and TRBJ2-7, with 8 bases aligning to TRBD2. This CDR3 spans 13 amino acids. Per germline, CDR1 DFQATT and CDR2 SNEGSKA (reference sequence). V lost 4 bases to trimming and J lost 6 bases; unmatched junction nucleotides: 8. The CDR3 DNA follows: TGCAGTGCTAAACCCGGGGGGGTCCGCGAGCAGTACTTC. The encoded protein is CSAKPGGVREQYF.

This clonotype was seen ten or more times. The chain couples TRBV12-3 or TRBV12-4 to TRBJ2-1; D possibly corresponds to TRBD2 (5 bases). The germline V and J ends were trimmed by 5 bases and 10 bases, with 15 bases remaining between them. CDR3 size: 13 residues. CDR3 nucleotide sequence: TGTGCCAGCAGTCGAGGGCAAAGTTACGAGCAGTTCTTC. This encodes CASSRGQSYEQFF.

This clonotype showed up just a few times. The chain's CDR3 is CASSLKGSGRENEQFF. The DNA of the CDR3 is TGTGCCAGCAGCTTAAAAGGTTCTGGGAGGGAAAATGAGCAGTTCTTC. J is TRBJ2-1 and V is TRBV7-9, with 7 bases fitting TRBD2. Germline assignment: CDR1 SEHNR and CDR2 FQNEAQ (reference sequence). After removal of 2 bases from V and 7 bases from J, the junction contained 11 bases not matched to a gene. The CDR3 extends over 16 amino acids.

This clonotype was observed a few times. The rearrangement links TRBV7-2 to TRBJ1-4, with 8 bases aligning to TRBD1. Germline V CDR1 and CDR2: SGHTA, FQGNSA. The CDR3 has 16 amino acids. V shed 5 bases, J shed 4 bases, and the junction held 9 bases outside the gene matches. CDR3 nucleotides: TGTGCCAGCAGCCCGAGACAGGGGAGGGGTAATGAAAAACTGTTTTTT. Protein: CASSPRQGRGNEKLFF.

The rearrangement uses TRBV18 and TRBJ1-2, with D unclear. The CDR3 runs 12 residues. CDR1 and CDR2 (germline): KGHSH, LQKENI. With 3 bases removed from V and 6 bases from J, the gap between germline ends came to 8 bases. The CDR3 here is CASSPRADGYTF. CDR3 bases: TGTGCCAGCTCACCTAGGGCTGATGGCTACACCTTC.

The V call is TRBV20-1, the J call TRBJ2-1; tentatively, D is TRBD1 (6 bases). The germline V and J ends were trimmed by 6 bases and 12 bases, with 15 bases remaining between them. The CDR3 loop spans 11 amino acids. Germline V gene lookup returns CDR1 DFQATT and CDR2 SNEGSKA (reference sequence). Here the CDR3 reads CSAQRGTGQFF. In DNA, the CDR3 is TGCAGTGCCCAGAGGGGGACCGGGCAGTTCTTC.

This clonotype was counted at least ten times. The rearrangement uses TRBV7-2 and TRBJ2-3; D gene ambiguous. Trimming took 2 bases from V and 6 from J, leaving 6 bases between them. Germline assignment: CDR1 SGHTA and CDR2 FQGNSA. The CDR3 has 12 residues. CDR3 coding DNA: TGTGCCAGCAGCTTAACCCGGGATACGCAGTATTTT. Amino acids: CASSLTRDTQYF.

This clonotype appeared many times. CDR3 loop: CAIRSGGTSYEQYF. CDR3 in DNA: TGTGCCATCAGAAGCGGGGGGACCTCCTACGAGCAGTACTTC. V is TRBV10-3 and J is TRBJ2-7; TRBD2 matches 9 bases. V gave up 6 bases and J gave up 0 bases; unmatched junction bases: 3. The CDR3 is 14 amino acids. CDR1 and CDR2 (germline): ENHRY, SYGVKD.

This clonotype was counted at least ten times. This chain joins TRBV5-1 and TRBJ1-1, with 10 bases lining up with TRBD1. Germline trimming cut 7 bases from V and 8 bases from J; bases unmatched to any gene: 14. The CDR3 has 15 residues. The germline V gene has CDR1 SGHRS and CDR2 YFSETQ. This CDR3 is CASGISGTGASEAFF. CDR3 in DNA: TGCGCCAGCGGAATTTCCGGGACAGGGGCGAGCGAAGCTTTCTTT.

This clonotype was seen a handful of times. The chain carries TRBV13 and TRBJ1-1; TRBD1 might be the D (5 bases). The CDR3 spans 11 residues. V gave up 1 base and J gave up 10 bases, with 7 bases separating them. Germline V gives CDR1 PRHDT, CDR2 FYEKMQ (reference sequence). CDR3 in DNA: TGTGCCAGCAGCTTAGTAAGGGGAGCTTTCTTT. Amino acids: CASSLVRGAFF.

V is TRBV5-5 and J is TRBJ1-5, with D tentatively TRBD1 (5 bases). Germline V lookup: CDR1 SGHKS, CDR2 YYEKEE (reference sequence). The CDR3 runs to 16 residues. Trimming took 1 base from V and 7 from J, leaving 18 bases between them. CDR3 in DNA: TGTGCCAGCAGCTTGATGGGTCCGGGGGATGGACAGCCCCAGCATTTT. Translated: CASSLMGPGDGQPQHF.

This clonotype has just a few counts. The chain carries TRBV10-2 and TRBJ1-2; no reliable D call. Germline CDR1 is WSHSY and CDR2 is SAAADI. The CDR3 has 11 amino acids. Trimming removed 6 bases from V and 8 bases from J, with 10 bases in between. CDR3 nucleotides: TGCGCCAGCAGGGACTTGGGAGGCTACACCTTC. Encoded protein: CASRDLGGYTF.

This clonotype has at least ten counts. The gene calls are TRBV20-1 and TRBJ2-3, with no clear D. The CDR3 is made up of 15 amino acids. In germline, CDR1 is DFQATT, CDR2 SNEGSKA (reference sequence). Trimming stripped 5 bases from V and 3 bases from J, with 18 bases between. As DNA, the CDR3 is TGCAGTGCTGTTTGGACCCTAGGTTTGACAGATACGCAGTATTTT. This translates into CSAVWTLGLTDTQYF.

This clonotype was counted between two and nine times. The chain combines TRBV2 with TRBJ2-3; maybe TRBD2 (5 bases). With 6 bases removed from V and 6 bases from J, the gap between germline ends came to 13 bases. Per the germline V gene, CDR1 is SNHLY and CDR2 is FYNNEI. The CDR3 consists of 13 residues. The CDR3 protein is CASRPGLTDTQYF. DNA for the CDR3: TGTGCCAGCAGGCCCGGACTCACGGATACGCAGTATTTT.

A few counts support this clonotype. The chain has TRBV9 and TRBJ1-6, with D unclear. Per germline, CDR1 SGDLS and CDR2 YYNGEE. CDR3 length equals 9 residues. V shed 4 bases and J shed 12 bases, with 2 bases lying between them. The CDR3 bases are TGTGCCAGCAGCTTACCCCTCCACTTT. This gives the protein CASSLPLHF.